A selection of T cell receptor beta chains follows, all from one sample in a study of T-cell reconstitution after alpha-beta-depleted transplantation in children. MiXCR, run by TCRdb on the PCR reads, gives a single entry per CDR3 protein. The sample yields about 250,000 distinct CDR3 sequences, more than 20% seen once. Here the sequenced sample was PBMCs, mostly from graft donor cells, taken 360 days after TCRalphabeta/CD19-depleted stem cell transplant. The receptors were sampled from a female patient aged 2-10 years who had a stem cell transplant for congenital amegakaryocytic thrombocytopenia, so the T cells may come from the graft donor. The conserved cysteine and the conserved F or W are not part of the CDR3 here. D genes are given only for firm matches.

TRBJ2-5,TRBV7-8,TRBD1,ASSSPDREETQY
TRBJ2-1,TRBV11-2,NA,ASSLDGSSYNEQF
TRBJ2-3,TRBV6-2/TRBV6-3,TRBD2,ASSYREGTQY
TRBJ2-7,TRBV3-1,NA,ASSQVSHEQY
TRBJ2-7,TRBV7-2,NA,ASSLALQYEQY
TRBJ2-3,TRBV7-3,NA,ASSSLSSTDTQY
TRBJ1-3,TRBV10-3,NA,AISESGQGPGNTIY
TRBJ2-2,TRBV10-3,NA,AISESQETTGELF
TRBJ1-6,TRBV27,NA,ASRMGRNNSPLH
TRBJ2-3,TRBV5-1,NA,ASSLDADTQY
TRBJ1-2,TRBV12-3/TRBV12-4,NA,ASSLSGMGYGYT
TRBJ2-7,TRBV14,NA,ASSNSVGRNEQY
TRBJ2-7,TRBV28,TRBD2,ASSLYASGSYEQY
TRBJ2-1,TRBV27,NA,ASSSPFREQF
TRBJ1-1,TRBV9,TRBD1,ASSEQGRYTEAF
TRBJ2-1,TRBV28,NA,ASSAGTHSYNEQF
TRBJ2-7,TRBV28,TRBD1,ASSPGTGTSEQY
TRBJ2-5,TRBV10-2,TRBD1,ASSASGKGAETQY
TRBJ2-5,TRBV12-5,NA,ASGSTPIVGTQY
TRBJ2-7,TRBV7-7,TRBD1,ASSLIDRDRKYEQY
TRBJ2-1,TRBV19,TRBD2,ASSIASGRSSYNEQF
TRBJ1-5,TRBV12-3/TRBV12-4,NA,ASSPIARQPQH
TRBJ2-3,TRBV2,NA,ASSVEDRLLGATQY
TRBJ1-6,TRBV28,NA,ASSFGRYNSPLH
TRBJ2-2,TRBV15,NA,ATSRGGQGLSGELF
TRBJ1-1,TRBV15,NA,ATSRVRGRDTEAF
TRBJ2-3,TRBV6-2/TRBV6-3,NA,ASSYSRVTDTQY
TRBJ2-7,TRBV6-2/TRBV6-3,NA,ASSLLASYEQY
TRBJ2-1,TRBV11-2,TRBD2,ASSIRLKTSGRAVNEQF
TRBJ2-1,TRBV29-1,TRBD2,SVEVTLRGELPNEQF
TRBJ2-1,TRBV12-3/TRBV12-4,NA,ASSLDEQF
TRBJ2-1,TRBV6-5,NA,ASSRNNDEQF
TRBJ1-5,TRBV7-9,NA,ASGQDNQPQH
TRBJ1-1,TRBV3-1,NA,ASSQDRTGGHTEAF
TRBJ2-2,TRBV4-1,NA,ASSHLGRSNTGELF
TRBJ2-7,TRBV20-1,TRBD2,SARDWLAGESSYEQY
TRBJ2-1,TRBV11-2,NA,ASRGDGSYNEQF
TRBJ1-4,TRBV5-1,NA,ASSRRHPGGDEKLF
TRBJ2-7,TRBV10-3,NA,AIGGGYEQY
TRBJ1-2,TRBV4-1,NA,ASSQETMWKGGYT
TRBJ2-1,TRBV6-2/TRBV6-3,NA,ASSYSMTGVQSSYNEQF
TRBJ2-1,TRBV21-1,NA,ASSKGMQGEDEQF
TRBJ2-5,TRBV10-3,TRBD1,AIRGQGALYQETQY
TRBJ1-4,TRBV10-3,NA,AISESASATNEKLF
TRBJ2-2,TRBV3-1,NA,ASSQAPPPNTGELF
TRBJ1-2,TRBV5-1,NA,ASSLDWGLHS